The 20 T cell receptor beta chains given below trace back to one sample, sequenced in a study of PD-L1 blockade in urothelial cancer. TCRdb keeps only in-frame clones here, not all; method: immunoSEQ multiplex PCR. There are fewer than 45,000 clones in the sample; around 33% occur only once, and around 9.3% lies in the top ten. The sequencing used tumor tissue, collected before atezolizumab (anti-PD-L1) treatment. These receptors were collected from a man aged 60 to 69 with urothelial cancer.

The V and J genes are TRBV12-5 and TRBJ1-3; maybe TRBD1 (5 bases). Germline V gene lookup returns CDR1 LGHNT and CDR2 FRNRAP. Trimming removed 0 bases at V and 2 bases at J, with 11 bases between. The CDR3 is 16 residues long. The CDR3 bases are TGTGCTAGTGGTTTGGTCGGGCAGGGAACTGGAAACACCATATATTTT. Protein sequence: CASGLVGQGTGNTIYF.

This clone was seen ten or more times. The CDR3 reads CASSLVGQGGYEQYF. CDR3 sequence (DNA): TGTGCCAGCAGCTTAGTTGGCCAGGGAGGCTACGAGCAGTACTTC. The chain carries TRBV11-3 and TRBJ2-7, with TRBD2 as a possible D gene (6 bases). The CDR3 has 15 amino acids. CDR1 is SGHNT, CDR2 YENEEA, per germline. The V and J ends lost 1 base and 3 bases respectively, with 13 bases between them.

This clone was observed at least ten times. The chain carries TRBV6-7 and TRBJ1-1, with D hard to call. TRBV6-7 is an ORF for which the function is uncertain. The CDR3 covers 11 residues. V was trimmed by 8 bases and J by 4 bases, leaving 8 bases between them. Here the CDR3 DNA reads TGTGCCAGCCGATACTCCACTGAAGCTTTCTTT. It yields the protein CASRYSTEAFF.

J is TRBJ2-1 and V is TRBV6-8; 7 nucleotides align to TRBD2. Germline loops: CDR1 MNHGY, CDR2 SAAAGT. The CDR3 contains 14 residues. J lost 2 bases, V lost 4 bases, and 2 bases had no gene match. CDR3 residues: CASSSGGTYNEQFF. The CDR3 region has the DNA TGTGCCAGCAGTTCCGGGGGGACCTACAATGAGCAGTTCTTC.

This chain connects TRBV28 to TRBJ1-5, with 7 bases that match TRBD1. J was trimmed by 8 bases and V by 5 bases; bases with no gene match: 6. The CDR3 sequence is 13 residues long. Germline V gives CDR1 MDHEN, CDR2 SYDVKM. This chain's CDR3 is CASSPGGREPQHF. The CDR3 bases are TGTGCCAGCAGTCCAGGGGGGAGGGAGCCCCAGCATTTT.

The gene calls are TRBV28 and TRBJ2-3; 7 bases are shared with TRBD2. There are 16 residues in the CDR3. V shed 5 bases, J shed 0 bases, and the junction held 8 bases outside the gene matches. Per the germline V gene, CDR1 is MDHEN and CDR2 is SYDVKM. CDR3 residues: CASSGSSGLSTDTQYF. As DNA, the CDR3 is TGTGCCAGCAGTGGGAGTAGCGGGCTTAGCACAGATACGCAGTATTTT.

Many counts were recorded for this clone. The chain uses TRBV6-8 and TRBJ1-1; no reliable D call. CDR1 is MNHGY, CDR2 SAAAGT, per germline. V dropped 2 bases and J dropped 1 base, with 11 bases sitting between them. The CDR3 covers 15 residues. In DNA form, the CDR3 reads TGTGCCAGCAGTTACGGGGTGCCAGGGAACACTGAAGCTTTCTTT. It translates to CASSYGVPGNTEAFF.

V gene TRBV6-8 combines with J gene TRBJ2-7; the match to TRBD1 covers 7 bases. After removal of 6 bases from V and 5 bases from J, the junction contained 10 bases not matched to a gene. The V gene's germline CDR1 is MNHGY and CDR2 SAAAGT. This CDR3 spans 14 amino acids. CDR3 in amino acids: CASRRPGQRNEQYF. CDR3 coding DNA: TGTGCCAGCAGACGACCGGGACAGAGGAACGAGCAGTACTTC.

This clone was seen a handful of times. The chain joins TRBV29-1 to TRBJ1-1; 11 bases agree with TRBD1. CDR1 and CDR2 from the germline V gene are SQVTM and ANQGSEA. The CDR3 sequence is 13 residues long. The V and J ends lost 7 bases and 11 bases, in that order; junction bases with no gene match: 12. CDR3 region: CSALGQGALGAFF. The CDR3 DNA sequence: TGCAGCGCACTCGGACAGGGGGCTCTGGGCGCTTTCTTT.

The chain recombines TRBV28 with TRBJ2-7, with TRBD1 as a possible D gene (5 bases). Deletions cut 5 bases from V and 3 bases from J, with 8 bases between. Germline loops: CDR1 MDHEN, CDR2 SYDVKM. The CDR3 is made up of 12 amino acids. The CDR3 loop is CASSPTVYEQYF. The CDR3 DNA follows: TGTGCCAGCAGTCCGACAGTCTACGAGCAGTACTTC.

At least ten counts were recorded for this clone. V gene TRBV11-3 combines with J gene TRBJ1-1; D is ambiguous. Trimming pared 5 bases from V and 2 bases from J, leaving 15 bases between. The CDR3 contains 15 residues. Germline CDR1 and CDR2: SGHNT and YENEEA. The CDR3 loop is CASSPRPDPNTEAFF. In DNA, the CDR3 is TGTGCCAGCAGCCCACGCCCCGACCCTAACACTGAAGCTTTCTTT.

The chain is built from TRBV2 and TRBJ1-4; D is undetermined. The V gene's germline CDR1 is SNHLY and CDR2 FYNNEI. This CDR3 region has 12 residues. Trimming shortened V by 7 bases and J by 6 bases, and 9 bases separated the two germline ends. The CDR3 DNA is TGTGCCAGCACCCGCGGCGATGAAAAACTGTTTTTT. This encodes CASTRGDEKLFF.

This clone was detected only a few times. This chain connects TRBV11-3 to TRBJ2-2; 7 bases are a match to TRBD1. The CDR3 covers 16 residues. CDR1 is SGHNT, CDR2 YENEEA, per germline. The V gene end was trimmed by 2 bases and the J gene end by 2 bases; junction bases not matched to a gene: 5. In DNA, the CDR3 is TGTGCCAGCAGCTTAATATCAGGGGGAAACACCGGGGAGCTGTTTTTT. Translated, it gives CASSLISGGNTGELFF.

This clone has only a few counts. This chain links TRBV30 with TRBJ2-7; a weak D match, TRBD1 (6 bases). V shed 4 bases and J shed 0 bases, with 13 bases lying between them. The CDR3 extends over 14 amino acids. From germline, CDR1 is GTSNPN and CDR2 SVGIG (reference sequence). The CDR3: CAWIRQGSSYEQYF. The CDR3 bases are TGTGCCTGGATTAGGCAGGGGAGCTCCTACGAGCAGTACTTC.

The gene calls are TRBV6-8 and TRBJ2-2; D gene ambiguous. Deletions cut 6 bases from V and 6 bases from J, with 8 bases between. CDR1 is MNHGY and CDR2 is SAAAGT in the germline V gene. This CDR3 contains 12 residues. Here the CDR3 reads CASSTLAGELFF. The CDR3 DNA reads as TGTGCCAGCAGCACTTTAGCCGGGGAGCTGTTTTTT.

This sequence joins TRBV6-8 and TRBJ1-2; D is perhaps TRBD1 (6 bases). The CDR3 totals 14 residues. Germline-derived CDR1 and CDR2 are MNHGY and SAAAGT. V was shortened by 5 bases and J by 4 bases, with 14 bases between the two germline ends. As DNA, the CDR3 is TGTGCCAGCAGTGTTCGAGACAGGCCCTATGGCTACACCTTC. Amino acid sequence: CASSVRDRPYGYTF.

This clone showed up just a few times. V gene TRBV11-3 combines with J gene TRBJ1-2, with D possibly matching TRBD1 (5 bases). Germline CDR1 reads SGHNT; CDR2 reads YENEEA. The CDR3 consists of 14 residues. Trimming removed 3 bases from V and 4 bases from J, with 12 bases in between. The CDR3 nucleotides read TGTGCCAGCAGCTTGGGGGACGGCTTCTATGGCTACACCTTC. Translation: CASSLGDGFYGYTF.

This clone showed up many times. This rearrangement joins TRBV11-3 to TRBJ2-7, with 7 bases matching TRBD1. The V segment lost 1 base and the J segment 3 bases; nucleotides outside the gene matches: 6. The CDR3 is made up of 15 amino acids. The germline V gene encodes CDR1 SGHNT and CDR2 YENEEA. The DNA for the CDR3 is TGTGCCAGCAGCTTAGTTAAGACAGGGAACTACGAGCAGTACTTC. Its protein is CASSLVKTGNYEQYF.

This clone has ten or more counts. The rearrangement joins TRBV4-1 to TRBJ1-5, with 9 bases that match TRBD1. J lost 6 bases, V lost 0 bases, and 3 bases had no gene match. This CDR3 comprises 15 residues. Germline CDR1 MGHRA, CDR2 YSYEKL. The CDR3 DNA is TGCGCCAGCAGCCAAGAGCTGACAGGGGGTCAGCCCCAGCATTTT. Its translation: CASSQELTGGQPQHF.

This clone was counted a few times. The gene calls are TRBV9 and TRBJ1-5; the D is unclear. The CDR3 runs to 15 residues. Germline lookup yields CDR1 SGDLS and CDR2 YYNGEE. V lost 4 bases to trimming and J lost 0 bases, with 11 bases between them. In DNA form, the CDR3 reads TGTGCCAGCAGCCCCGGTCGCAGTAGCAATCAGCCCCAGCATTTT. Translated: CASSPGRSSNQPQHF.